These 16 T cell receptor beta chains originate from one sample sequenced in a study of T-cell memory formation after mild COVID-19 (dated by TCRdb to about 2021). Receptor amplification or capture employed 5' RACE. Instrument used: Illumina NovaSeq 6000. Starting from the raw public reads, TCRdb applied fastp trimming at Q25, assembled clones with MiXCR and retained in-frame beta chains. Duplicate CDR3 protein sequences are folded into a single record with the most common DNA and genes. The sample data list approximately 250,000 distinct CDR3 sequences, and 16% of these were observed just once. The ten top clones hold 22% of the sample. The sample was PBMCs or a T cell subset sorted from them (not recorded which). The origin of the receptors is a man between 18 and 29 years old who had mild COVID-19 (a few samples of this study predate the infection). The sample titles of this study are shuffled in the database, so cell type and time point are left out; the donor was told from shared clones.

The CDR3 DNA reads as TGTGCCAGCAGCGCGGGACAGATTACTGAAGCTTTCTTT. Translating gives CASSAGQITEAFF. This chain joins TRBV9 and TRBJ1-1, with 7 bases aligning to TRBD1. Germline V gives CDR1 SGDLS, CDR2 YYNGEE. The J segment lost 5 bases and the V segment lost 3 bases, leaving 4 bases of the junction unmatched. The CDR3 totals 13 residues.

This clonotype was counted ten times or more. For the CDR3, the DNA is TGTGCCAGCAGGGGAAGGGGTGAGACCCAGTACTTC. Its translation: CASRGRGETQYF. This chain connects TRBV7-2 to TRBJ2-5, with D tentatively TRBD1 (5 bases). The germline V gene encodes CDR1 SGHTA and CDR2 FQGNSA. This CDR3 region has 12 residues. V lost 6 bases to trimming and J lost 5 bases, with 10 bases between them.

This clonotype appeared a single time. V and J are TRBV9 and TRBJ2-6; no definite D call. This CDR3 comprises 15 residues. The germline V and J ends were trimmed by 0 bases and 0 bases, with 4 bases remaining between them. Germline CDR1 reads SGDLS; CDR2 reads YYNGEE. The CDR3 sequence is CASSVVASGANVLTF. In DNA form, the CDR3 reads TGTGCCAGCAGCGTAGTAGCCTCTGGGGCCAACGTCCTGACTTTC.

This clonotype has a handful of counts. This sequence joins TRBV4-3 and TRBJ1-1, with 7 bases identical to TRBD1. Trimming took 0 bases from V and 2 from J; bases not matched to a gene: 6. The CDR3 sequence is 16 residues long. Germline-derived CDR1 and CDR2 are LGHNA and YSLEER. The CDR3 sequence: CASSQDSAGGNTEAFF. CDR3 coding DNA: TGCGCCAGCAGCCAAGATTCGGCAGGGGGTAACACTGAAGCTTTCTTT.

This clonotype was seen a few times. V gene TRBV5-1 combines with J gene TRBJ2-5; 15 nucleotides align to TRBD2. J was trimmed by 5 bases and V by 3 bases; bases with no gene match: 8. The CDR3 length is 17 residues. Looked up from germline, CDR1 is SGHRS and CDR2 is YFSETQ. The CDR3 DNA follows: TGCGCCAGCAGCTCTGGACTAGCGGGGGGGCCATGGGAGACCCAGTACTTC. Its protein product is CASSSGLAGGPWETQYF.

The chain recombines TRBV6-2 or TRBV6-3 with TRBJ2-5; D is uncertain. The CDR3 totals 16 residues. V lost 2 bases and J lost 4, with 17 bases in between. The germline gives CDR1 MNHEY, CDR2 SVGEGT. The CDR3 reads CASSYRTTPGGETQYF. The CDR3 DNA sequence: TGTGCCAGCAGTTACCGTACGACACCCGGCGGAGAGACCCAGTACTTC.

This clonotype was counted a few times. V usage is TRBV5-1 and J usage is TRBJ1-2; D might be TRBD1 (5 bases). V lost 4 bases and J lost 4, with 11 bases in between. Per the germline V gene, CDR1 is SGHRS and CDR2 is YFSETQ. This CDR3 has 13 residues. The CDR3 DNA reads TGCGCCAGCAGCCGCGGGACGGCCTATGGCTACACCTTC. This sequence encodes CASSRGTAYGYTF.

This clonotype was counted only a few times. The rearrangement links TRBV6-5 to TRBJ2-2; 9 positions match TRBD1. The CDR3 is made up of 16 amino acids. V shed 5 bases and J 8 bases; nucleotides not matched to a gene: 12. CDR1 is MNHEY, CDR2 SVGAGI, per germline. The CDR3 region is CASSIHPGTGIGELFF. CDR3 coding DNA: TGTGCCAGCAGTATACACCCCGGGACAGGGATAGGGGAGCTGTTTTTT.

This clonotype has a single count. The chain combines TRBV6-2 or TRBV6-3 with TRBJ1-1; the D is unclear. The germline V and J ends were trimmed by 5 bases and 4 bases, with 11 bases remaining between them. This CDR3 has 13 residues. Germline CDR1 is MNHEY and CDR2 is SVGEGT. Here the CDR3 reads CASSRRYGTEAFF. The CDR3 DNA sequence: TGTGCCAGCAGTCGTAGATACGGCACTGAAGCTTTCTTT.

This clonotype was detected only a few times. The chain links TRBV5-1 to TRBJ2-3, with 7 bases that match TRBD1. CDR3 length equals 15 residues. The V gene end was trimmed by 6 bases and the J gene end by 6 bases; junction bases not matched to a gene: 13. Germline V lookup: CDR1 SGHRS, CDR2 YFSETQ. The CDR3 sequence: CASNDRQGVADTQYF. The CDR3 region has the DNA TGCGCCAGCAACGATCGACAGGGTGTCGCGGATACGCAGTATTTT.

The chain carries TRBV7-9 and TRBJ1-1; 10 nucleotides match TRBD1. This CDR3 spans 16 amino acids. V dropped 5 bases and J dropped 2; count of bases not matched to a gene: 8. Germline CDR1 is SEHNR and CDR2 is FQNEAQ (reference sequence). CDR3 bases: TGTGCCAGCAGCAAGGGACAGGGGAGATTTAACACTGAAGCTTTCTTT. It is translated as CASSKGQGRFNTEAFF.

The genes are TRBV27 and TRBJ2-7; 9 bases are shared with TRBD1. This CDR3 has 13 residues. Germline V gives CDR1 MNHEY, CDR2 SMNVEV (reference sequence). V lost 6 bases and J lost 6; bases outside the gene matches: 6. The CDR3, as DNA: TGTGCCAGCAGCCCGGGACAGGGCTTCGAGCAGTACGTC. Amino acid sequence: CASSPGQGFEQYV.

The V call is TRBV13, the J call TRBJ1-4; tentatively, D is TRBD1 (6 bases). Trimming took off 6 bases at V and 5 bases at J, with 19 bases between the two ends. Germline assignment: CDR1 PRHDT and CDR2 FYEKMQ (reference sequence). The CDR3 is made up of 16 amino acids. The CDR3 protein is CASSSNPGHPNEKLFF. CDR3 nucleotides: TGTGCCAGCAGTTCGAACCCGGGACACCCGAATGAAAAACTGTTTTTT.

This clonotype has a count of ten or more. The chain couples TRBV5-1 to TRBJ1-5, with D maybe TRBD1 (5 bases). The germline CDR1 and CDR2 sequences are SGHRS and YFSETQ. The V gene lost 4 bases and the J gene lost 3 bases, with 14 bases spanning the gap. This CDR3 is built from 15 residues. The CDR3 sequence: CASSRDGGTNQPQHF. CDR3 in DNA: TGCGCCAGCAGCCGGGACGGGGGAACCAATCAGCCCCAGCATTTT.

The chain couples TRBV20-1 to TRBJ2-5; D remains ambiguous. Trimming removed 2 bases from V and 5 bases from J, with 12 bases in between. The CDR3 consists of 13 residues. CDR1 is DFQATT and CDR2 is SNEGSKA in the germline V gene (reference sequence). This CDR3 is CSARFTGVETQYF. DNA of the CDR3: TGCAGTGCTAGATTTACGGGCGTGGAGACCCAGTACTTC.

For the CDR3, the DNA is TGCGCCAGCAGCCAAGTGGCCGTTAGCAATCAGCCCCAGCATTTT. Residues: CASSQVAVSNQPQHF. The chain joins TRBV4-1 to TRBJ1-5; D is ambiguous. Trimming took off 1 base at V and 0 bases at J, with 7 bases between the two ends. The CDR3 has 15 residues. Germline V CDR1 and CDR2: MGHRA, YSYEKL.